The sequence of this T cell receptor (beta chain) was determined in a study of cytomegalovirus exposure and HLA in healthy donors. Study as a whole: Unique TCRs from HLA-typed donors, about 85 million of them, were held in an early data release. Overall study findings and caveats: As a later analysis revealed, the rate of TCR association differed by HLA locus, with DRB1 most and HLA-C fewest. Prior analysis indicated that the majority of TCR beta V segments exhibited productivity approximately 87% or approximately 30% of the time. Fewer N-insertions (relative to the approximately 700-donor mean) were reportedly seen in an Asian-associated ancestry cluster in a later analysis.

Note on this clone: No antigen is known for it.

Trimming took off 7 bases at V and 0 bases at J, with 14 bases between the two ends. Germline CDR1 reads SGHRS; CDR2 reads YFSETQ. The CDR3 spans 15 residues. 60 Vbeta and 13 Jbeta primers were used in PCR. Sequenced by immunoSEQ multiplex PCR; TCRdb stores in-frame clones only, minus some. The data contain fewer than 200,000 clones, around 80% of them singletons. This TCR came from a woman between 45 and 60 years old in good health and CMV-seropositive. The gene calls are TRBV5-1 and TRBJ2-1; D is possibly TRBD2 (6 bases). The sample taken for sequencing was PBMCs. The CDR3 DNA reads as TGCGCCAGCTGGACTACAGCTAGCTCCTACAATGAGCAGTTCTTC. It specifies CASWTTASSYNEQFF.